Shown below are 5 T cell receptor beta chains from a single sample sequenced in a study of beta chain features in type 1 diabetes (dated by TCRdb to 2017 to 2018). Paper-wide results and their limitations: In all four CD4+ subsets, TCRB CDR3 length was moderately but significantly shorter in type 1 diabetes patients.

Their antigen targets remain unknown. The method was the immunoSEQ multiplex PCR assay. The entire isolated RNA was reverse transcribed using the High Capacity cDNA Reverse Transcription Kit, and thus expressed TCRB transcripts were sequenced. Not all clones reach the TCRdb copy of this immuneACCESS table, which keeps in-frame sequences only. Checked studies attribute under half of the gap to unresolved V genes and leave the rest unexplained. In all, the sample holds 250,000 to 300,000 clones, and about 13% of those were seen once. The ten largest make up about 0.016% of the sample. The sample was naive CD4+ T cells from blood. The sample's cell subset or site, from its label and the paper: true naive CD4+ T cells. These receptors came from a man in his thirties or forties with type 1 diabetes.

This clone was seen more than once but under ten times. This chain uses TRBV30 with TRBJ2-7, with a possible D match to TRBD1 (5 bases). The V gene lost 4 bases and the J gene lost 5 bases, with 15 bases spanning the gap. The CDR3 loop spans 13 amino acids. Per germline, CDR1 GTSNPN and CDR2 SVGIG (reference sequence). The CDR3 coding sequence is TGTGCCTGGAATCGGCAGGGATACAACGAGCAGTACTTC. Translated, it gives CAWNRQGYNEQYF.

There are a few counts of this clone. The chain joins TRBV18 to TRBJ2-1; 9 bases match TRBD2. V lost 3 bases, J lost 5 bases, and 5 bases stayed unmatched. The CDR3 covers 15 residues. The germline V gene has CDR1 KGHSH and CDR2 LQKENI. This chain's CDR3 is CASSPTGTSNNEQFF. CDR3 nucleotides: TGTGCCAGCTCACCGACCGGGACTAGCAACAATGAGCAGTTCTTC.

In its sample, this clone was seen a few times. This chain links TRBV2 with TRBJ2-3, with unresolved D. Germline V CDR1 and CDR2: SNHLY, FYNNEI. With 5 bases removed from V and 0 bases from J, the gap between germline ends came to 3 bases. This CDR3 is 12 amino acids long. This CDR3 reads CASSPSTDTQYF. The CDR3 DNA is TGTGCCAGCAGTCCTAGCACAGATACGCAGTATTTT.

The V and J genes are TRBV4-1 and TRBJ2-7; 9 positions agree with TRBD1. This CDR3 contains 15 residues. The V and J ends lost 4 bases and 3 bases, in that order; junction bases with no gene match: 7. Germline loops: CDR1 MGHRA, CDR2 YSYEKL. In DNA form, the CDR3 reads TGCGCCAGCAGCCGCTTACAGGGGGCTGGCTACGAGCAGTACTTC. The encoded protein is CASSRLQGAGYEQYF.

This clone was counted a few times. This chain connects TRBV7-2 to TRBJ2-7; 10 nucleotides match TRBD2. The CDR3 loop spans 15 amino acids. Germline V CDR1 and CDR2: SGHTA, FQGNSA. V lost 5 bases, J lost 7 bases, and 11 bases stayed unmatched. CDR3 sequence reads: CASSPLTSGYEEQYF. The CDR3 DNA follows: TGTGCCAGCAGCCCCCTGACTAGCGGGTACGAAGAGCAGTACTTC.